The source of this TCR beta chain is a study of blood T cell repertoires in COVID-19. Unmatched junction bases numbered 5, after V lost 3 bases and J lost 5 bases. The CDR3 has 15 residues. Germline V lookup: CDR1 MDHEN, CDR2 SYDVKM. Assay used: immunoSEQ multiplex PCR; TCRdb lists only in-frame clones, some missing. The table has 130,000 or so clones, around 87% seen once. Turning to this clone: The sample holds other DNA sequences that translate to the same CDR3.

This receptor was taken from a man between 65 and 79 years old with active COVID-19. The sample taken for sequencing was peripheral blood. This sequence joins TRBV28 and TRBJ1-1; the match to TRBD1 covers 11 bases. As DNA, the CDR3 is TGTGCCAGCAGTTTGAGGGGACAGGGGGGGACTGAAGCTTTCTTT. As protein: CASSLRGQGGTEAFF. The full variable domain, with the rest looked up from reference TRBV28 and TRBJ1-1, is DVKVTQSSRYLVKRTGEKVFLECVQDMDHENMFWYRQDPGLGLRLIYFSYDVKMKEKGDIPEGYSVSREKKERFSLILESASTNQTSMYLCASSLRGQGGTEAFFGQGTRLTVV.